This TCR beta chain originates from a study of shared clonotypes between healthy human individuals (TCRdb year 2020). Some background on the complete study: A few men and a couple of women, aged 18 to 49 years, made up the cohort. Per donor, three plates each were used for CD4 naive and CD4 memory, two for CD8 naive, and one for CD8 memory. The study deeply sequenced blood TCR repertoires of about 5 healthy adults to estimate repertoire size and the extent of clonotype sharing between individuals. Different laboratories and diverse techniques were used to prepare libraries and sequence TCR repertoires, to increase sequencing depth and limit assay-specific biases. Between about 0.94 and 8.9 billion PBMCs per donor were obtained by leukapheresis. Paper-wide results and their limitations: Higher generation probabilities were observed for clonotypes shared by all four sorted-subset donors than for non-shared clonotypes. Across a handful of donors, around 5% of naive CD4, around 3.5% of naive CD8, about 2.3% of memory CD4, and approximately 0.4% of memory CD8 clonotypes were shared. The genetic and exposure-history diversity represented was limited by the small number of donors. Naive subsets generally had larger estimated clonotype richness than memory subsets did. Only blood was sampled, and tissue TCR repertoires likely differ from those in blood. Rarefaction of sorted-subset datasets indicated incomplete sequencing despite the large sequencing depth. Pairwise subsampling indicated that sequencing depth was expected to affect the degree of clonotype sharing among donors.

CD8 naive samples consisted of CD45RO-negative cells that were positively selected for CCR7, yielding a CD45RA+CCR7+ population without TemRA cells. The donors were healthy, HIV-negative adults who had no recently reported acute infections or vaccinations. Every donor was a Caucasian adult residing in Nashville, Tennessee, USA. Blood was collected by leukapheresis, and PBMCs were isolated by Ficoll-Histopaque density gradient centrifugation and then cryopreserved in liquid nitrogen vapor phase. Analytical flow cytometry was used to check the purity and quantity of each magnetically sorted T cell population. Genomic DNA was isolated from every sorted fraction and measured by UV absorbance on a Nanodrop 2000c. Points on this clone: It lacks a known antigen. The record has no base qualities; no much larger clone is one base away.

Using the deep immunoSEQ assay, multiplex PCR amplified TCR CDR3 regions from genomic DNA. For each cell subset, the extracted genomic DNA was distributed evenly across all wells of several immunoSEQ 96-well plates, and each plate served as one replicate. For sorted subsets, each replicate PCR was loaded with around 220 ng genomic DNA, equivalent to 25,000 to 30,000 T cell genomes. The purified libraries were quantified using a Qubit 3.0 fluorometer, sized with a Bioanalyzer 2100, and then quantified again using the KAPA Library Quantification kit. A separate single-read 150-cycle Illumina NextSeq 550 flow cell was used to sequence each immunoSEQ 96-well plate. Per the original workflow: Because the immunoSEQ output included only junctional sequences and no quality scores, the filtering could not be the same as the filtering used for full-length reads. To assign V/J genes and CDR3, sequences were annotated using PyIR, a Python wrapper for IgBLAST v1.9, with IMGT germline references. Reads were removed for weak V/J assignments (E-value above 1e-6), missing CDR3, stop codons, out-of-frame junctions, or ambiguous translated residues. V3J clonotypes were defined as sequences sharing an identical inferred V gene, J gene, and CDR3 amino acid sequence. The percentage overlap between two repertoires was calculated by dividing the number of shared unique clonotypes by the size of the smaller repertoire. RTK rarefaction, the Chao1 estimator, and Recon v2.1 estimates of unobserved clonotypes were used to assess repertoire richness. OLGA was used to compute generation probabilities for all TCRbeta clonotypes that the gDNA method yielded from several donors. TCRdb limited this immuneACCESS table to in-frame rearrangements with V and J called. A share of clones is missing; checked studies link under half to unresolved V genes, and the rest is unexplained. V and J calls and clone size are those listed in that table; D and trimming were worked out from the DNA. This sample is represented by about 2.1 million clones; 93% of them were singletons. The ten largest clonotypes hold roughly 1.8% of the sample.

Trimming removed 2 bases from V and 1 base from J; the gene matches leave 11 bases unexplained. The CDR3 measures 19 amino acids from cysteine to phenylalanine. Only the CDR3 DNA is retained, 57 bases long and in frame from the first base. CDR1 and CDR2 were assigned from the germline V gene as MDHEN and SYDVKM. The sequenced sample consisted of naive CD8+ T cells from PBMCs. The cell subset or site tag for this specimen amounts to: CD45RA+CCR7+. The chain is assembled from TRBV28 and TRBJ1-5; 10 central nucleotides agree with TRBD1. The TCR was taken from a man younger than 35 in good health. Some clones in this sample may be carry-over from other donors' samples. DNA sequence: TGTGCCAGCAGTTTACCCGGGACAGGGGAATTGGGGAGCAATCAGCCCCAGCATTTT. This is translated as CASSLPGTGELGSNQPQHF.